A selection of T cell receptor beta chains follows, all from one sample in a study of blood T cells in healthy people across ages. TCRdb reanalysed the 5' RACE reads using MiXCR and keeps one entry per CDR3 protein. The sample lists 1.5 million to 2 million distinct CDR3 sequences, 39% seen once, with under 30% in the top ten. The material sequenced was blood. All receptors come from a human donor in good health. CDR3s include the opening cysteine and the closing phenylalanine or tryptophan. The D gene is left open where the match is weak. Not every row has a clone size; where given, it reads once, few, many or a size class.

.	.	TRBV6-5	TRBJ2-3	TGTGCCAGCAGTTACTCTGGGGGAGAGGATACGCAGTATTTT	CASSYSGGEDTQYF
few	.	TRBV4-1	TRBJ2-5	TGCGCCAGCAGCCAAGGTCCGTCCGAGACCCAGTACTTC	CASSQGPSETQYF
.	TRBD1	TRBV20-1	TRBJ2-5	TGCAGTGCTAGATTGGGTCAGGGGGCCGGAGAGACCCAGTACTTC	CSARLGQGAGETQYF
.	TRBD1	TRBV2	TRBJ1-1	TGTGCCAGCAGTGGACAGGGACTGAACACTGAAGCTTTCTTT	CASSGQGLNTEAFF
few	TRBD1	TRBV6-5	TRBJ2-7	TGTGCCAGCAGTTACTCGATCGGACAGGAGTCCTACGAGCAGTACTTC	CASSYSIGQESYEQYF
.	.	TRBV5-1	TRBJ2-7	TGCGCCAGCAACTTTAGGGTAGGGGAGGCCCAGTACTTC	CASNFRVGEAQYF
few	TRBD1	TRBV6-5	TRBJ1-1	TGTGCCAGCAGTTTCTACCGGGACAGGGAGGCTTTCTTT	CASSFYRDREAFF
few	.	TRBV20-1	TRBJ2-4	TGCAGTGCTAGAGCTTCCACGGGGAGCATTCAGTACTTC	CSARASTGSIQYF
.	.	TRBV7-2	TRBJ2-7	TGTGCCAGCAGCTTAGTTGGGGGAGTCCCCCACGAGCAGTACTTC	CASSLVGGVPHEQYF
.	.	TRBV7-2	TRBJ2-5	TGTGCCAGCGGGCTAGCGAGGGTAGAGACCCAGTACTTC	CASGLARVETQYF
.	.	TRBV29-1	TRBJ2-1	TGCAGCGTAAAGGGGAGGGGGGCAAAAGATGAGCAGTTCTTC	CSVKGRGAKDEQFF
few	.	TRBV9	TRBJ2-5	TGTGCCAGCAGCCCCCGCTTTATCTCCGGCCAAGAGACCCAGTACTTC	CASSPRFISGQETQYF
.	.	TRBV7-2	TRBJ2-7	TGTGCCAACAGCTACCCGTCCTACGAGCAGTACTTC	CANSYPSYEQYF
few	.	TRBV7-2	TRBJ2-7	TGTGCCAGCAGCTTAGCCGATCAGTCCTACGAGCAGTACTTC	CASSLADQSYEQYF
.	.	TRBV9	TRBJ2-1	TGTGCCAGCAGCGTCCAGGGTAACCACCTATACAATGAGCAGTTCTTC	CASSVQGNHLYNEQFF
many	TRBD1	TRBV29-1	TRBJ2-7	TGCAGCGTTGAATGGGACAGGGTCGACGAGCAGTACTTC	CSVEWDRVDEQYF
few	TRBD1	TRBV28	TRBJ1-4	TGTGCCAGTGGGACAGTTGCAACTAATGAAAAACTGTTTTTT	CASGTVATNEKLFF
few	TRBD2	TRBV11-3	TRBJ2-3	TGTGCCAGCAGCGACTCACTAGCGGGGGGGGAAGATACGCAGTATTTT	CASSDSLAGGEDTQYF
few	.	TRBV28	TRBJ1-2	TGTGCCAGCAGTTTTGGGGTGGTACACTATGGCTACACCTTC	CASSFGVVHYGYTF
.	TRBD1	TRBV7-9	TRBJ1-4	TGTGCCAGCAGCGGAGGGGGCAACAGAAATGAAAAACTGTTTTTT	CASSGGGNRNEKLFF
few	.	TRBV7-2	TRBJ1-2	TGTGCCAGCAGCTTACATGGGGCGGAGGGCTACACCTTC	CASSLHGAEGYTF
few	TRBD1	TRBV20-1	TRBJ2-4	TGCAGTGCTACCTTCCACAGGGGGCGTAGGGAGCAGTACTTC	CSATFHRGRREQYF
few	TRBD1	TRBV12-3/TRBV12-4	TRBJ2-1	TGTGCCAGCAGTTTTATTCTGGGACAGGGAAACAATGAGCAGTTCTTC	CASSFILGQGNNEQFF
few	.	TRBV18	TRBJ2-3	TGTGCCAGCTCACCACCCCAGGGTTGGTCAGATACGCAGTATTTT	CASSPPQGWSDTQYF
.	TRBD1	TRBV6-5	TRBJ2-5	TGTGCCAGCAGTTGCTCGACAGGGAAAGAGACCCAGTACTTC	CASSCSTGKETQYF
.	.	TRBV2	TRBJ2-1	TGTACCAGTCCCCTCCGGGGTGAGCAGTTCTTC	CTSPLRGEQFF
few	.	TRBV20-1	TRBJ2-1	TGCAGTGCATCGACAGGAAGGGATGAGCAGTTCTTC	CSASTGRDEQFF
few	.	TRBV20-1	TRBJ2-7	TGCAGTGCTAGGGTGGCAGGAGAAAACTACGAGCAGTACTTC	CSARVAGENYEQYF
.	.	TRBV7-8	TRBJ2-6	TGTGCCAGCAGCTTGTGCCAGCTCTCTGGGGCCAACGTCCTGACTTTC	CASSLCQLSGANVLTF
.	.	TRBV7-7	TRBJ2-3	TGTGCTAGCAGCTTATGGTTTGGAGATACGCAGTATTTT	CASSLWFGDTQYF
few	TRBD2	TRBV12-3/TRBV12-4	TRBJ2-1	TGTACCAGCAGTTTAGGGAGGGGTGGGCGAGACAATGAGCAGTTCTTC	CTSSLGRGGRDNEQFF
few	.	TRBV10-3	TRBJ1-5	TGTGCCATCAGTGATTATGATGGGGATCAGCCCCAGCATTTT	CAISDYDGDQPQHF
few	.	TRBV7-2	TRBJ2-1	TGTGCCAGCAGCGGGCGCATAGGCTCCTACAATGAGCAGTTCTTC	CASSGRIGSYNEQFF
.	.	TRBV20-1	TRBJ2-5	TGCAGCCCGAGGGCAGGGGAGACCCAGTACTTC	CSPRAGETQYF
.	.	TRBV20-1	TRBJ2-7	TGCAGTGCTAGAGATTTCGCACGATACAATGAGCAGTACTTC	CSARDFARYNEQYF
.	.	TRBV7-3	TRBJ2-2	TGTGCCAGCAGCTTAAATGGGGGCTTTAACACCGGGGAGCTGTTTTTT	CASSLNGGFNTGELFF
.	.	TRBV10-3	TRBJ2-7	TGTGCCATCGAACCGGGGAGGAGTTCTTCAACCTACGAGCAGTACTTC	CAIEPGRSSSTYEQYF
.	TRBD1	TRBV7-9	TRBJ2-1	TGTGCCAGCAGCTTAGAAGGGGGCCTTGAGCAGTTCTTC	CASSLEGGLEQFF
once	.	TRBV7-9	TRBJ2-3	TGTGCCGGCAGCACACCACAGAGGACCCCCACAGATACGCAGTATTTT	CAGSTPQRTPTDTQYF
.	TRBD1	TRBV6-5	TRBJ1-1	TGTGCCAGCAGACCACTACAGGGGTGGAACACTGAAGCTTTCTTT	CASRPLQGWNTEAFF
.	.	TRBV3-1	TRBJ2-6	TGTGCCAGCAGCCCCACGACCCCGACTGGGAGGATATCTGGGGCCAACGTCCTGACTTTC	CASSPTTPTGRISGANVLTF
.	.	TRBV4-2	TRBJ2-5	TGTGCCAGCAGCCCCTTAGGGGAGGGGGGACCTCAAGAGACCCAGTACTTC	CASSPLGEGGPQETQYF
.	.	TRBV6-5	TRBJ2-1	TGTGCCAGCAGTTACTGGGGGGAACTTAATGAGCAGTTCTTC	CASSYWGELNEQFF